This is a list of T cell receptor beta chains from one sample in a study of T cells in severe cutaneous drug reactions. TCRdb reworked the multiplex PCR reads into one entry per CDR3 protein, no DNA. Recorded here are about 2,000 distinct CDR3 sequences; the top ten clones represent roughly 31%. Sequenced: PBMCs. Every receptor here comes from a human donor with Stevens-Johnson syndrome, a severe cutaneous drug reaction. CDR3s include the opening cysteine and the closing phenylalanine or tryptophan. Fields, in order: clone size, J gene, V gene, CDR3 protein. A clone size is listed for some rows: how often the clone was seen (once, few, many), or a class if it is expanded.

>medium-sized|TRBJ2-7|TRBV7-2
CASSPLGLAGGFIYEQYF
>medium-sized|TRBJ2-1|TRBV4-1
CASSFPAGEEQFF
>NA|TRBJ2-7|TRBV7-8
CASSSGLGSGYEQYF
>medium-sized|TRBJ2-1|TRBV14
CASSQDRWHSSYNEQFF
>medium-sized|TRBJ2-3|TRBV5-1
CASSSLPSGRADTQYF
>NA|TRBJ2-2|TRBV6-5
CASSYVGVGMTGELFF
>medium-sized|TRBJ1-1|TRBV28
CASNSRTGAPEAFF
>medium-sized|TRBJ2-3|TRBV14
CASSQVPSPPDTQYF
>large|TRBJ1-5|TRBV28
CASHRGVRNQPQHF
>NA|TRBJ1-1|TRBV11-2
CASSFVTGGNTEAFF
>medium-sized|TRBJ2-5|TRBV6-2/TRBV6-3
CASSYISRTSGSGTQYF
>NA|TRBJ2-1|TRBV20-1
CSAAQPSYNEQFF
>NA|TRBJ2-3|TRBV6-6
CASSLTGGAGDTQYF
>NA|TRBJ2-1|TRBV20-1
CSASSGGAYNEQFF
>NA|TRBJ2-1|TRBV24-1
CATSDHGGAAEQFF
>medium-sized|TRBJ2-7|TRBV19
CASSSRGSTYEQYF
>NA|TRBJ2-3|TRBV5-1
CASSKRTSGGTDTQYF
>NA|TRBJ2-1|TRBV2
CASSETGSYNEQFF
>NA|TRBJ2-7|TRBV20-1
CSSWGSETYEQYF
>medium-sized|TRBJ1-2|TRBV2
CASSEQRTSHGYTF
>NA|TRBJ2-1|TRBV4-1
CASSQGNLNEQFF
>medium-sized|TRBJ1-1|TRBV10-3
CAISGTGAGANTEAFF
>medium-sized|TRBJ2-1|TRBV28
CASSFPLTSGPYNEQFF
>medium-sized|TRBJ2-1|TRBV2
CASSERGYSINEQFF
>NA|TRBJ1-1|TRBV20-1
CSARDGRAAAVNTEAFF
>medium-sized|TRBJ2-3|TRBV10-1
CASSAGTGTDTQYF
>NA|TRBJ2-6|TRBV6-1
CASSRDRGLPGANVLTF
>medium-sized|TRBJ1-1|TRBV7-8
CASSSRGVTMNTEAFF
>NA|TRBJ2-1|TRBV10-3
CAISPGTSGSGACNEQFF
>medium-sized|TRBJ2-1|TRBV4-1
CASSQDSGLVKYEQFF
>large|TRBJ1-1|TRBV6-2/TRBV6-3
CASSYRATEAFF
>medium-sized|TRBJ2-5|TRBV28
CASSLYVASQETQYF